This T cell receptor beta chain was profiled in a study of blood T cell repertoires in COVID-19. Background on the study: Specimens from acute and convalescent COVID-19 originated in the United States, Italy and Spain. T cells, B-cell-depleted T cells, or PBMCs supplied cDNA or gDNA.

Original processing notes: Quantification of nucleated cells was approximated via reference gene primer amplification. Method: immunoSEQ multiplex PCR; TCRdb's copy keeps in-frame clones and lacks some. V, J and clone size are those of that table, while D and trimming were read from the DNA. The table includes 250,000 to 300,000 clones, around 90% detected once. V shed 9 bases, J shed 7 bases, and the junction held 17 bases outside the gene matches. This CDR3 spans 15 amino acids. From germline, CDR1 is LNHDA and CDR2 SQIVND (reference sequence). The sequence came from a woman between 45 and 65 years old who had recovered from COVID-19. Sequenced input: peripheral blood. The chain couples TRBV19 to TRBJ1-2; 7 nucleotides agree with TRBD1. CDR3 amino acids: CASPNLVQGIGGYTF. The CDR3 DNA reads TGTGCCAGCCCTAACCTCGTACAGGGGATAGGTGGCTACACCTTC.